Below, 20 T cell receptor beta chains from the same sample are listed, as sequenced in a study of chemoradiotherapy in HPV16-positive cancers. Using immunoSEQ multiplex PCR, the repertoire was profiled, and TCRdb retains in-frame clones only, with some absent. Found here are 11,000 or so clones, about 81% of them singletons; the top ten hold roughly 7%. The material was obtained from a patient who underwent chemoradiotherapy. Receptors originate from a human donor with HPV-associated anogenital cancer.

The rearrangement links TRBV9 to TRBJ1-3, with TRBD1 matching over 9 bases. V lost 0 bases and J lost 4; bases outside the gene matches: 2. This CDR3 region has 15 residues. Germline V gives CDR1 SGDLS, CDR2 YYNGEE. CDR3 nucleotide sequence: TGTGCCAGCAGCGTAGGGACAGGGGTCGGAAACACCATATATTTT. Its translation is CASSVGTGVGNTIYF.

The V call is TRBV28, the J call TRBJ1-3; no definite D call. V gave up 6 bases and J gave up 0 bases, with 15 bases separating them. Germline V gene lookup returns CDR1 MDHEN and CDR2 SYDVKM. CDR3 size: 16 residues. The CDR3 coding sequence is TGTGCCAGCAGCTCGTTTGGAGGCCCCTCTGGAAACACCATATATTTT. Amino acid sequence: CASSSFGGPSGNTIYF.

The chain couples TRBV19 to TRBJ1-5, with D perhaps TRBD1 (6 bases). Trimming took off 5 bases at V and 1 base at J, with 15 bases between the two ends. This CDR3 comprises 16 residues. The germline CDR1 and CDR2 sequences are LNHDA and SQIVND (reference sequence). The chain's CDR3 is CASSSKGGLSNQPQHF. The DNA of the CDR3 is TGTGCCAGTAGTTCGAAGGGGGGCCTAAGCAATCAGCCCCAGCATTTT. Full variable domain (outside the CDR3, taken from reference TRBV19 and TRBJ1-5): DGGITQSPKYLFRKEGQNVTLSCEQNLNHDAMYWYRQDPGQGLRLIYYSQIVNDFQKGDIAEGYSVSREKKESFPLTVTSAQKNPTAFYLCASSSKGGLSNQPQHFGDGTRLSIL.

This chain connects TRBV5-6 to TRBJ2-3; 7 bases agree with TRBD2. The CDR3 length is 17 residues. Trimming cost V 1 base and J 4 bases; bases outside gene matches: 12. Germline V gives CDR1 SGHDT, CDR2 YYEEEE. CDR3 nucleotides: TGTGCCAGCAGCTTGATTTGGCGGGAGACCTCATCAGATACGCAGTATTTT. Protein: CASSLIWRETSSDTQYF.

The rearrangement links TRBV6-1 to TRBJ2-5; D assignment may be TRBD1 or TRBD2 (6 bases each). Germline V gene sequence: CDR1 MNHNS, CDR2 SASEGT. Deletions cut 2 bases from V and 4 bases from J, with 8 bases between. The CDR3 covers 13 residues. CDR3 nucleotides: TGTGCCAGCAGTGAATGGGGGGCAGAGACCCAGTACTTC. Translation: CASSEWGAETQYF.

The chain joins TRBV27 to TRBJ2-1; either TRBD1 or TRBD2 may supply D (5 bases each). Germline lookup yields CDR1 MNHEY and CDR2 SMNVEV (reference sequence). There are 12 residues in the CDR3. The V end lost 10 bases, the J end lost 11 bases, and 18 bases lay between the germline ends. The CDR3 region has the DNA TGTGCCACCCGCCGTGGGGGTATCAAGCAGTTCTTC. It codes for CATRRGGIKQFF.

This rearrangement joins TRBV5-5 to TRBJ1-2; a possible D gene is TRBD1 (5 bases). The CDR3 covers 14 residues. V gave up 2 bases and J gave up 2 bases, with 10 bases separating them. The germline V gene encodes CDR1 SGHKS and CDR2 YYEKEE (reference sequence). As DNA, the CDR3 is TGTGCCAGCAGCTTTGAGGGGTACAACTATGGCTACACCTTC. Translation: CASSFEGYNYGYTF.

The sample holds one count of this clone. The J gene is TRBJ2-1, the V gene TRBV6-5; 10 nucleotides agree with TRBD2. Germline trimming cut 5 bases from V and 15 bases from J; bases unmatched to any gene: 7. Germline assignment: CDR1 MNHEY and CDR2 SVGAGI. The CDR3 is made up of 12 amino acids. The CDR3: CASSGLAATLFF. Written as DNA, the CDR3 is TGTGCCAGCAGTGGACTAGCGGCAACACTGTTCTTC.

V is TRBV19 and J is TRBJ1-1; D gene unclear. The V and J ends lost 4 bases and 0 bases respectively, with 15 bases between them. This CDR3 spans 16 amino acids. Germline CDR1 is LNHDA and CDR2 is SQIVND (reference sequence). CDR3 nucleotides: TGTGCCAGTAGTACTTACGGAGAAAAAATGAACACTGAAGCTTTCTTT. Its translation is CASSTYGEKMNTEAFF. Full variable domain (remainder filled in from reference TRBV19 and TRBJ1-1): DGGITQSPKYLFRKEGQNVTLSCEQNLNHDAMYWYRQDPGQGLRLIYYSQIVNDFQKGDIAEGYSVSREKKESFPLTVTSAQKNPTAFYLCASSTYGEKMNTEAFFGQGTRLTVV.

The chain carries TRBV9 and TRBJ2-6, with D maybe TRBD1 (5 bases). Trimming took off 1 base at V and 4 bases at J, with 12 bases between the two ends. The germline CDR1 and CDR2 sequences are SGDLS and YYNGEE. This CDR3 is built from 16 residues. Written as DNA, the CDR3 is TGTGCCAGCAGCGTAAGCAGGGATCGGGGGGCCAACGTCCTGACTTTC. This codes for CASSVSRDRGANVLTF.

The chain couples TRBV28 to TRBJ2-3; weak D call: TRBD1 (6 bases). The CDR3 loop spans 17 amino acids. V was pared by 4 bases and J by 3 bases, with 20 bases between. Germline V gives CDR1 MDHEN, CDR2 SYDVKM. The DNA for the CDR3 is TGTGCCAGCAGTTCAGAGACAGGCGTAATTAATACAGATACGCAGTATTTT. This translates into CASSSETGVINTDTQYF.

This clone occurred a few times. CDR3 DNA: TGTGCCAGCAGTTTTACCCCATCTGGAAACACCATATATTTT. This codes for CASSFTPSGNTIYF. The chain links TRBV27 to TRBJ1-3, with D unresolved. V was shortened by 3 bases and J by 1 base, with 7 bases between the two germline ends. The CDR3 runs to 14 residues. Germline-derived CDR1 and CDR2 are MNHEY and SMNVEV (reference sequence).

This clone was seen once. The chain carries TRBV27 and TRBJ1-6, with D perhaps matching TRBD1 (5 bases). CDR1 and CDR2 (germline): MNHEY, SMNVEV (reference sequence). This CDR3 has 17 residues. The V and J ends lost 2 bases and 9 bases respectively, with 20 bases between them. This CDR3 is CASSLGMQGSGSSPLHF. The DNA of the CDR3 is TGTGCCAGCAGTTTAGGAATGCAGGGTAGTGGCAGTTCACCCCTCCACTTT.

This chain links TRBV28 with TRBJ2-1; D gene unclear. Germline CDR1 reads MDHEN; CDR2 reads SYDVKM. The V and J ends lost 6 bases and 7 bases respectively, with 7 bases between them. The CDR3 has 11 amino acids. CDR3: CASRRWNEQFF. The CDR3 DNA reads as TGTGCCAGCAGGCGGTGGAATGAGCAGTTCTTC.

This clone was found a few times. The V call is TRBV7-2, the J call TRBJ2-1; D is possibly TRBD1 or TRBD2 (5 bases each). Germline CDR1 is SGHTA and CDR2 is FQGNSA. The CDR3 is 15 amino acids. V gave up 1 base and J gave up 7 bases, with 14 bases separating them. For the CDR3, the DNA is TGTGCCAGCAGCTTAGGAGGGGCTAGACTGAATGAGCAGTTCTTC. It codes for CASSLGGARLNEQFF.

The rearrangement uses TRBV7-9 and TRBJ1-2; no clear D. The CDR3 has 13 residues. The V end lost 5 bases, the J end lost 7 bases, and 14 bases lay between the germline ends. Germline V gene sequence: CDR1 SEHNR, CDR2 FQNEAQ (reference sequence). In DNA form, the CDR3 reads TGTGCCAGCAGCCCCCGGGTTGGGTTTGGCTACACCTTC. Translated, it gives CASSPRVGFGYTF. The whole variable domain, filled in from reference TRBV7-9 and TRBJ1-2, reads DTGVSQNPRHKITKRGQNVTFRCDPISEHNRLYWYRQTLGQGPEFLTYFQNEAQLEKSRLLSDRFSAERPKGSFSTLEIQRTEQGDSAMYLCASSPRVGFGYTFGSGTRLTVV.

This chain connects TRBV29-1 to TRBJ2-5, with D possibly being TRBD1 (6 bases). Germline CDR1 and CDR2: SQVTM and ANQGSEA. Trimming shortened V by 4 bases and J by 3 bases, and 9 bases separated the two germline ends. The CDR3 contains 12 residues. The CDR3 nucleotides read TGCAGCGTTGTTAACAGGGAAGAGACCCAGTACTTC. Translating it yields CSVVNREETQYF.

The chain employs TRBV10-3 and TRBJ2-3; D may be TRBD2 (6 bases). CDR1 and CDR2 (germline): ENHRY, SYGVKD. There are 13 residues in the CDR3. V was pared by 9 bases and J by 5 bases, with 15 bases between. DNA of the CDR3: TGTGCCATTCGAAGCGGAGGGATAGATACGCAGTATTTT. Protein sequence: CAIRSGGIDTQYF.

CDR3 amino acids: CASSQPRRGTNEKLFF. CDR3 in DNA: TGCGCCAGCAGCCAGCCTCGGAGGGGAACTAATGAAAAACTGTTTTTT. This chain uses TRBV4-1 with TRBJ1-4, with D maybe TRBD1 (5 bases). Germline V gives CDR1 MGHRA, CDR2 YSYEKL. The V end lost 3 bases, the J end lost 1 base, and 12 bases lay between the germline ends. This CDR3 is built from 16 residues.

J is TRBJ1-5 and V is TRBV19; TRBD1 matches 7 bases. This CDR3 has 14 amino acids. The trim removed 3 bases at V and 4 bases at J, leaving 3 bases unmatched. CDR1 and CDR2 (germline): LNHDA, SQIVND (reference sequence). Here the CDR3 DNA reads TGTGCCAGTAGTATGAACAGGGGTAATCAGCCCCAGCATTTT. This codes for CASSMNRGNQPQHF.